These 27 T cell receptor beta chains share one sample of origin, sequenced in a study of CD8+ T cells in alopecia areata. In each case, RNA was isolated and then reverse transcribed into cDNA as the sequencing template. Repertoires were generated with immunoSEQ multiplex PCR, while TCRdb's copy carries only in-frame clones and drops some. Counted here are approximately 3,100 clones, approximately 79% occurring once; the ten biggest clones make up around 5%. The treatment was: oral pan-JAK inhibitor, 5-10 mg twice daily. The investigators collected lesional scalp punch biopsies and peripheral blood from alopecia areata patients. Material: skin, obtained at week 24, from a patient treated with tofacitinib. These receptors were obtained from a human donor with alopecia areata.

V and J are TRBV11-3 and TRBJ2-2; D gene unclear. Germline loops: CDR1 SGHNT, CDR2 YENEEA. The CDR3 extends over 15 amino acids. Trimming shortened V by 4 bases and J by 3 bases, and 12 bases separated the two germline ends. The CDR3 nucleotides read TGTGCCAGCAGCTCTAGGATGGCTTACACCGGGGAGCTGTTTTTT. Its protein product is CASSSRMAYTGELFF.

V gene TRBV23-1 combines with J gene TRBJ2-7; 7 bases are a match to TRBD1. TRBV23-1 is noted as an ORF with a role that remains uncertain. The CDR3 length is 16 residues. Losses at the gene ends were 0 bases for V and 0 bases for J; bases not matched to a gene: 5. The CDR3 coding sequence is TGCGCCAGCAGTCAATCGGCTCAGGGGGTCTCCTACGAGCAGTACTTC. Translating gives CASSQSAQGVSYEQYF.

The chain couples TRBV7-8 to TRBJ2-1, with 8 positions matching TRBD2. The CDR3 consists of 17 residues. CDR1 and CDR2 from the germline V gene are SGHVS and FQNEAQ. V was pared by 4 bases and J by 3 bases, with 11 bases of the junction left unmatched. Here the CDR3 reads CASSSRLSGGRYNEQFF. CDR3 DNA sequence: TGTGCCAGCAGCTCCCGTTTAAGCGGGGGACGCTACAATGAGCAGTTCTTC.

V gene TRBV4-1 combines with J gene TRBJ2-1, with D tentatively TRBD1 (5 bases). V lost 1 base and J lost 3, with 13 bases in between. The germline CDR1 and CDR2 sequences are MGHRA and YSYEKL. The CDR3 length is 16 residues. Here the CDR3 DNA reads TGCGCCAGCAGCCAAGTGGACATGGGATTCTACAATGAGCAGTTCTTC. The encoded protein is CASSQVDMGFYNEQFF.

This chain links TRBV30 with TRBJ1-6, with 7 bases matching TRBD1. The junction had 12 bases not matched to a gene; V was cut back by 0 bases and J by 13 bases. The V gene's germline CDR1 is GTSNPN and CDR2 SVGIG (reference sequence). This CDR3 has 15 amino acids. CDR3 region: CAWSVSRDSYSPLHF. CDR3 bases: TGTGCCTGGAGTGTTTCCCGGGACAGTTACTCCCCCCTCCACTTT.

The chain joins TRBV6-5 to TRBJ2-5; 8 bases match TRBD1. Losses at the gene ends were 6 bases for V and 4 bases for J; bases not matched to a gene: 10. Germline values: CDR1 MNHEY, CDR2 SVGAGI. There are 15 residues in the CDR3. The CDR3 here is CASRRQGILGETQYF. DNA for the CDR3: TGTGCCAGCAGACGACAGGGGATTTTAGGAGAGACCCAGTACTTC.

The chain joins TRBV11-1 to TRBJ2-3; D may be TRBD2 (6 bases). V was shortened by 7 bases and J by 6 bases, with 17 bases between the two germline ends. The germline V gene has CDR1 SGHAT and CDR2 FQDESV (reference sequence). CDR3 length: 14 residues. The CDR3 loop is CASKERVLMDTQYF. In DNA form, the CDR3 reads TGTGCCAGCAAAGAGCGGGTCCTCATGGATACGCAGTATTTT. The variable domain in full, completed from reference TRBV11-1 and TRBJ2-3, reads EAEVAQSPRYKITEKSQAVAFWCDPISGHATLYWYRQILGQGPELLVQFQDESVVDDSQLPKDRFSAERLKGVDSTLKIQPAELGDSAMYLCASKERVLMDTQYFGPGTRLTVL.

The chain joins TRBV11-2 to TRBJ2-6; D ambiguous. The CDR3 extends over 14 amino acids. Trimming stripped 3 bases from V and 2 bases from J, with 5 bases between. Germline loops: CDR1 SGHAT, CDR2 FQNNGV. In DNA form, the CDR3 reads TGTGCCAGCAGCTTTTTAACTGGGGCCAACGTCCTGACTTTC. Its protein product is CASSFLTGANVLTF.

The J gene is TRBJ2-1, the V gene TRBV5-1; TRBD2 matches 9 bases. Germline V gives CDR1 SGHRS, CDR2 YFSETQ. After removal of 4 bases from V and 9 bases from J, the junction contained 11 bases not matched to a gene. The CDR3 has 15 residues. In nucleotides, the CDR3 is TGCGCCAGCAGCCCCGGCCGCGGGGGGGCGGGTGAGCAGTTCTTC. This codes for CASSPGRGGAGEQFF.

The rearrangement uses TRBV6-5 and TRBJ2-7; 8 bases match TRBD2. This CDR3 has 14 residues. CDR1 and CDR2 from the germline V gene are MNHEY and SVGAGI. The V gene end was trimmed by 5 bases and the J gene end by 0 bases; junction bases not matched to a gene: 3. CDR3 sequence (DNA): TGTGCCAGCAGTACCCTAGCGGGCTCCTACGAGCAGTACTTC. It specifies CASSTLAGSYEQYF.

This clone was seen only a few times. The chain carries TRBV10-3 and TRBJ1-2; D is uncertain. Trimming cost V 3 bases and J 6 bases, with 14 bases left between them. CDR1 is ENHRY and CDR2 is SYGVKD in the germline V gene. CDR3 length: 14 residues. In DNA, the CDR3 is TGTGCCATCAGTGATCTCGACACCCCAAATGGCTACACCTTC. The encoded protein is CAISDLDTPNGYTF.

The V call is TRBV18, the J call TRBJ2-7; the D gene is possibly TRBD1 (5 bases). The CDR3 has 12 residues. Germline CDR1 and CDR2: KGHSH and LQKENI. Deletions cut 3 bases from V and 5 bases from J, with 8 bases between. Here the CDR3 DNA reads TGTGCCAGCTCACCGGGCAGGGACGAGCAGTACTTC. Encoded protein: CASSPGRDEQYF.

The chain has TRBV23-1 and TRBJ1-6; D is unclear. TRBV23-1 is sorted into the ORF group, with uncertain function. The germline V and J ends were trimmed by 2 bases and 4 bases, with 15 bases remaining between them. The CDR3 sequence is 17 residues long. This chain's CDR3 is CASSQKYPTVYNSPLHF. The DNA for the CDR3 is TGCGCCAGCAGTCAAAAGTACCCTACCGTTTATAATTCACCCCTCCACTTT.

This clone appeared a single time. DNA for the CDR3: TGTGCCAGCAGTACCCACAGGGGCCCGAACACTGAAGCTTTCTTT. Translating gives CASSTHRGPNTEAFF. The chain couples TRBV6-6 to TRBJ1-1, with TRBD1 identical over 7 bases. Germline V lookup: CDR1 MNHNY, CDR2 SVGAGI (reference sequence). Losses at the gene ends were 5 bases for V and 1 base for J; bases not matched to a gene: 7. The CDR3 length is 15 residues.

The chain uses TRBV9 and TRBJ2-3, with 7 bases lining up with TRBD2. CDR1 is SGDLS and CDR2 is YYNGEE in the germline V gene. J gave up 6 bases and V 2 bases, and 12 bases lay outside the gene matches. This CDR3 spans 16 amino acids. CDR3 nucleotide sequence: TGTGCCAGCAGCGTCTTTAGCGGGTTACCGCCGGATACGCAGTATTTT. Its translation is CASSVFSGLPPDTQYF.

The chain has TRBV7-9 and TRBJ2-2; D may be TRBD1 (5 bases). Germline assignment: CDR1 SEHNR and CDR2 FQNEAQ (reference sequence). The V gene lost 4 bases and the J gene lost 4 bases, with 13 bases spanning the gap. CDR3 length: 15 residues. The CDR3 region has the DNA TGTGCCAGCAGCTGGGGCGCAGGAAGCACCGGGGAGCTGTTTTTT. It specifies CASSWGAGSTGELFF.

The gene calls are TRBV21-1 and TRBJ2-5. Matching the DNA end better, TRBJ2-7 makes the J call doubtful. TRBV21-1 is given as a pseudogene. The CDR3 sequence is 16 residues long. CDR3 sequence reads: CASSRPDRKNGGEQYF. CDR3 nucleotides: TGTGCCAGCAGCCGTCCAGACAGGAAAAACGGGGGCGAGCAGTACTTC.

In DNA form, the CDR3 reads TGTGCCTGGAGTGTTGTAGCACCCCTCCACTTT. It codes for CAWSVVAPLHF. The rearrangement joins TRBV30 to TRBJ1-6; D unclear. The V end lost 0 bases, the J end lost 11 bases, and 5 bases lay between the germline ends. In germline, CDR1 is GTSNPN, CDR2 SVGIG (reference sequence). The CDR3 is 11 amino acids.

V is TRBV6-5 and J is TRBJ1-4, with TRBD1 matching over 7 bases. The trim removed 5 bases at V and 5 bases at J, leaving 5 bases unmatched. The CDR3 consists of 14 residues. The germline gives CDR1 MNHEY, CDR2 SVGAGI. For the CDR3, the DNA is TGTGCCAGCAGTAGGACAGGACTAAATGAAAAACTGTTTTTT. Protein: CASSRTGLNEKLFF.

V usage is TRBV12-1 and J usage is TRBJ1-3. TRBV12-1 is classified as a pseudogene. This CDR3 has 16 amino acids. The CDR3 bases are TGTGCCAGCAGCTTTGCGTCCGGATTGGATGGAAACACCATATATTTT. This codes for CASSFASGLDGNTIYF.

The V call is TRBV9, the J call TRBJ2-2; a possible D gene is TRBD1 (6 bases). CDR3 length: 16 amino acids. Trimming cost V 0 bases and J 3 bases, with 12 bases left between them. The germline gives CDR1 SGDLS, CDR2 YYNGEE. The CDR3 coding sequence is TGTGCCAGCAGCGTAGATACAGGGAAGTACACCGGGGAGCTGTTTTTT. Translating it yields CASSVDTGKYTGELFF.

The chain joins TRBV10-1 to TRBJ2-3, with 10 bases fitting TRBD2. The J segment lost 4 bases and the V segment lost 2 bases, leaving 6 bases of the junction unmatched. CDR1 is WNHNN, CDR2 SYGVQD, per germline (reference sequence). The CDR3 extends over 16 amino acids. The CDR3 sequence: CASSEDPAGGADTQYF. The CDR3 nucleotides are TGCGCCAGCAGTGAGGACCCAGCGGGGGGGGCAGATACGCAGTATTTT.

V and J are TRBV7-9 and TRBJ2-1; 10 positions match TRBD1. CDR3 size: 15 residues. Germline trimming cut 5 bases from V and 7 bases from J; bases unmatched to any gene: 8. Germline assignment: CDR1 SEHNR and CDR2 FQNEAQ (reference sequence). The CDR3 loop is CASSAPDRGVNEQFF. In DNA, the CDR3 is TGTGCCAGCAGCGCGCCGGACAGGGGGGTAAATGAGCAGTTCTTC.

The V call is TRBV11-3, the J call TRBJ2-1, with 7 positions matching TRBD2. The CDR3 consists of 15 residues. Germline V lookup: CDR1 SGHNT, CDR2 YENEEA. The V and J ends lost 0 bases and 4 bases, in that order; junction bases with no gene match: 3. CDR3 region: CASSLEQGGYNEQFF. As DNA, the CDR3 is TGTGCCAGCAGCTTAGAGCAGGGAGGGTACAATGAGCAGTTCTTC. The full variable domain, completed using reference TRBV11-3 and TRBJ2-1, is EAGVVQSPRYKIIEKKQPVAFWCNPISGHNTLYWYLQNLGQGPELLIRYENEEAVDDSQLPKDRFSAERLKGVDSTLKIQPAELGDSAVYLCASSLEQGGYNEQFFGPGTRLTVL.

The gene calls are TRBV5-6 and TRBJ2-7; 7 nucleotides align to TRBD2. Germline V CDR1 and CDR2: SGHDT, YYEEEE. This CDR3 has 15 amino acids. V lost 4 bases, J lost 0 bases, and 7 bases stayed unmatched. The CDR3 DNA reads as TGTGCCAGCAGCGATCTAGCGGTTAGCTCCTACGAGCAGTACTTC. It yields the protein CASSDLAVSSYEQYF. The full variable domain, with the rest looked up from reference TRBV5-6 and TRBJ2-7, is DAGVTQSPTHLIKTRGQQVTLRCSPKSGHDTVSWYQQALGQGPQFIFQYYEEEERQRGNFPDRFSGHQFPNYSSELNVNALLLGDSALYLCASSDLAVSSYEQYFGPGTRLTVT.

The chain recombines TRBV27 with TRBJ2-7, with 9 bases matching TRBD2. Germline CDR1 and CDR2: MNHEY and SMNVEV (reference sequence). The junction had 8 bases not matched to a gene; V was cut back by 2 bases and J by 3 bases. The CDR3 loop spans 16 amino acids. Here the CDR3 reads CASSLRGGGAVYEQYF. DNA of the CDR3: TGTGCCAGCAGTTTACGGGGCGGGGGGGCCGTCTACGAGCAGTACTTC.

V gene TRBV7-2 combines with J gene TRBJ2-1; TRBD2 might be the D (7 bases). The CDR3 has 15 amino acids. V shed 4 bases and J shed 7 bases, with 17 bases lying between them. The germline V gene encodes CDR1 SGHTA and CDR2 FQGNSA. The CDR3 nucleotides read TGTGCCAGCAGCTCTGGGGGGGGCACGTGGAATGAGCAGTTCTTC. Amino acid sequence: CASSSGGGTWNEQFF.